This T cell receptor (beta chain) was recorded in a study of blood T cell repertoires in COVID-19. Germline CDR1 is SQVTM and CDR2 is ANQGSEA. The ends lost 6 bases at V and 4 bases at J; junction bases unmatched: 8. The CDR3 has 15 residues. Recovery among Cohort 3 donors was established by two negative PCRs, clearance, or symptom resolution. Study processing details: Amplification from reference gene primers served as the basis for estimated nucleated cell counts. Libraries were prepared by immunoSEQ multiplex PCR; TCRdb keeps only in-frame clonotypes and omits some of them. V, J and clone size reflect that table, while D and trimming were determined from the DNA. The table has some 160,000 clones, around 85% seen once.

This sequence joins TRBV29-1 and TRBJ2-2; 10 bases line up with TRBD2. The clonotype comes from a woman between 35 and 50 years old who had recovered from COVID-19. Sequencing used PBMCs or T cells enriched from blood (not recorded which). The chain's CDR3 is CSVEMTSGFTGELFF. The DNA of the CDR3 is TGCAGCGTAGAAATGACTAGCGGGTTCACCGGGGAGCTGTTTTTT.